The 29 T cell receptor beta chains below come from one sample, sequenced in a study of shared clonotypes between healthy human individuals. The table came from immunoSEQ multiplex PCR; TCRdb's copy has only in-frame clones and leaves some out. The sample lists over 400,000 clones; 81% were seen once. Sequencing was performed on PBMCs. All receptors derive from a woman aged 40 to 50 in good health. Some clones in this sample may be carry-over from other donors' samples.

The V and J genes are TRBV11-2 and TRBJ2-7, with D unresolved. This CDR3 spans 15 amino acids. The germline gives CDR1 SGHAT, CDR2 FQNNGV. V was shortened by 0 bases and J by 6 bases, with 15 bases between the two germline ends. CDR3 coding DNA: TGTGCCAGCAGCTTAGATCGACCCGCCCTGGGCGAGCAGTACTTC. Amino acid sequence: CASSLDRPALGEQYF.

A single count supports this clone. The J gene is TRBJ1-2, the V gene TRBV21-1; no DNA check was done on the table's D call, TRBD1. TRBV21-1 constitutes a pseudogene. This CDR3 contains 18 residues. The CDR3 reads CASREPYSPWATNYGYTF. As DNA, the CDR3 is TGTGCCAGCAGAGAGCCTTACTCTCCTTGGGCCACTAACTATGGCTACACCTTC.

At least ten counts were recorded for this clone. Additional DNA sequences in this sample encode the identical CDR3. This chain uses TRBV27 with TRBJ1-1, with TRBD1 matching over 7 bases. The germline V gene has CDR1 MNHEY and CDR2 SMNVEV (reference sequence). The CDR3 sequence is 13 residues long. The junction had 5 bases not matched to a gene; V was cut back by 5 bases and J by 5 bases. In DNA form, the CDR3 reads TGTGCCAGCAGTCAACAGGGGCGGACTGAAGCTTTCTTT. This sequence encodes CASSQQGRTEAFF.

This chain connects TRBV6-1 to TRBJ2-5, with 9 positions matching TRBD2. The length of the CDR3 is 15 residues. The V gene's germline CDR1 is MNHNS and CDR2 SASEGT. V shed 3 bases and J 6 bases; nucleotides not matched to a gene: 8. The DNA of the CDR3 is TGTGCCAGCAGTGATCATGCGGGAGGGCCGAAGACCCAGTACTTC. Protein: CASSDHAGGPKTQYF.

As regards this clone: It is likely a read error: a sequence one base away is far more abundant. The chain employs TRBV5-6 and TRBJ2-3; 13 bases match TRBD2. The CDR3 sequence is 17 residues long. Germline V lookup: CDR1 SGHDT, CDR2 YYEEEE. The chain's CDR3 is CASSLLLAGGPADKQYF. The CDR3 nucleotides read TGTGCCAGCAGCTTGTTACTAGCGGGAGGGCCTGCAGATAAGCAGTATTTT.

A remark on this clone: A far larger clone is a single base away, which makes a read error likely. The CDR3 end shows no conserved phenylalanine or tryptophan, and so a read error is likely. The J gene is TRBJ1-2, the V gene TRBV11-1, with 8 nucleotides matching TRBD1. The V gene's germline CDR1 is SGHAT and CDR2 FQDESV (reference sequence). The junction had 0 bases not matched to a gene; V was cut back by 5 bases and J by 4 bases. This CDR3 has 12 residues. CDR3 nucleotides: TGTGCCAGCAGCCAGGGGGCCTATGGCTACACCTCC. Protein sequence: CASSQGAYGYTS.

This chain joins TRBV5-6 and TRBJ1-1; tentative D call: TRBD1 (5 bases). V lost 1 base and J 1 base, leaving 14 bases between the germline ends. CDR1 is SGHDT and CDR2 is YYEEEE in the germline V gene. This CDR3 comprises 16 residues. The CDR3 DNA sequence: TGTGCCAGCAGCTTGTGGACACAACCTGCGAACACTGAAGCTTTCTTT. Amino acids: CASSLWTQPANTEAFF.

This chain joins TRBV7-3 and TRBJ2-6; D is tentatively TRBD1 or TRBD2 (5 bases each). V shed 2 bases and J shed 4 bases, with 15 bases lying between them. The CDR3 is 17 residues long. Germline loops: CDR1 SGHTA, CDR2 FQGTGA. The CDR3 reads CASSLRGAGAGANVLTF. The CDR3 DNA reads TGTGCCAGCAGCTTACGGGGTGCTGGGGCCGGGGCCAACGTCCTGACTTTC.

The rearrangement joins TRBV30 to TRBJ2-7, with D perhaps TRBD2 (6 bases). The CDR3 contains 13 residues. V lost 2 bases to trimming and J lost 6 bases, with 14 bases between them. CDR1 and CDR2 (germline): GTSNPN, SVGIG (reference sequence). The CDR3 DNA sequence: TGTGCCTGGAGTTTCCCCCCCGGGGGCGAGCAGTACTTC. This sequence encodes CAWSFPPGGEQYF.

Only one count was recorded for this clone. This likely came from a read error, as a far larger clone is one base away. This likely comes from a read error, as the CDR3 has no conserved phenylalanine or tryptophan at its end. The chain employs TRBV7-9 and TRBJ2-2, with D hard to call. The CDR3 runs 19 residues. Per the germline V gene, CDR1 is SEHNR and CDR2 is FQNEAQ (reference sequence). The V end lost 2 bases, the J end lost 0 bases, and 19 bases lay between the germline ends. The CDR3 DNA reads as TGTGCCAGCAGCTTACTTGGGCTTCCCATAACCGCGAACACCGGGGAGCTGTTTCTT. This codes for CASSLLGLPITANTGELFL.

The chain carries TRBV30 and TRBJ2-5, with D uncertain. This CDR3 spans 14 amino acids. The germline V gene has CDR1 GTSNPN and CDR2 SVGIG (reference sequence). The V end was cut by 0 bases, the J end by 5 bases, with 13 bases between. The CDR3 nucleotides read TGTGCCTGGAGTGTCACAAGTCCAAGTGAGACCCAGTACTTC. Encoded protein: CAWSVTSPSETQYF.

Note on this clone: The sample holds other DNA sequences that translate to the same CDR3. The rearrangement links TRBV28 to TRBJ1-5, with 7 bases aligning to TRBD1. In germline, CDR1 is MDHEN, CDR2 SYDVKM. The junction had 14 bases not matched to a gene; V was cut back by 5 bases and J by 7 bases. There are 16 residues in the CDR3. CDR3 bases: TGTGCCAGCAGTCTGCATGGAGGGGGCCGGGGGCAGCCCCAGCATTTT. Translating it yields CASSLHGGGRGQPQHF.

Points on this clone: A far larger clone is just one base off, so this is likely a read error. This chain links TRBV6-6 with TRBJ2-7; 8 positions agree with TRBD2. The germline gives CDR1 MNHNY, CDR2 SVGAGI (reference sequence). The CDR3 is made up of 13 amino acids. J was trimmed by 3 bases and V by 8 bases; bases with no gene match: 6. This CDR3 is CASGGTSYYEQYF. CDR3 nucleotides: TGTGCCAGCGGCGGGACTAGTTACTACGAGCAGTACTTC.

This clone appeared many times. J is TRBJ2-2 and V is TRBV5-1; D is perhaps TRBD1 or TRBD2 (5 bases each). V dropped 2 bases and J dropped 3 bases, with 8 bases sitting between them. This CDR3 comprises 14 residues. Germline V gives CDR1 SGHRS, CDR2 YFSETQ. CDR3 DNA: TGCGCCAGCAGCTTAGGGGAGTACACCGGGGAGCTGTTTTTT. Protein: CASSLGEYTGELFF.

This clone was seen a single time. The chain recombines TRBV7-2 with TRBJ2-5; 9 bases map to TRBD2. V trimming: 4 bases; J trimming: 4 bases; junction bases outside the gene matches: 16. The CDR3 sequence is 18 residues long. Germline V gene sequence: CDR1 SGHTA, CDR2 FQGNSA. CDR3 nucleotides: TGTGCCAGCAGCTATACGAGCGCCCTAGCGGGACGGCGAGAGACCCAGTACTTC. Its protein product is CASSYTSALAGRRETQYF.

For this clone: This may be a read error, as it is one base from a much larger clone. The rearrangement uses TRBV14 and TRBJ1-3; no firm D call. The CDR3 totals 20 residues. Germline-derived CDR1 and CDR2 are SGHDN and FVKESK. The CDR3 here is CASSQDLRWAGTSSGTTIYF. In DNA, the CDR3 is TGTGCCAGCAGCCAAGATCTCCGATGGGCAGGCACGAGCTCTGGAACCACCATATATTTT.

This clone turned up a few times. The chain has TRBV11-2 and TRBJ2-7, with D unresolved. CDR1 and CDR2 from the germline V gene are SGHAT and FQNNGV. The V gene lost 0 bases and the J gene lost 4 bases, with 10 bases spanning the gap. CDR3 length equals 14 residues. This CDR3 is CASSLDPTSYEQYF. Written as DNA, the CDR3 is TGTGCCAGCAGCTTAGATCCGACATCGTACGAGCAGTACTTC.

V and J are TRBV7-9 and TRBJ2-2; 9 bases are shared with TRBD1. Trimming at V came to 5 bases and at J to 5 bases, leaving 6 bases not matched to a gene. This CDR3 has 15 amino acids. Germline assignment: CDR1 SEHNR and CDR2 FQNEAQ (reference sequence). Here the CDR3 reads CASSPGDRETGELFF. CDR3 DNA sequence: TGTGCCAGCAGCCCAGGGGACAGGGAAACCGGGGAGCTGTTTTTT.

This clone came up a few times. A far larger clone lies a single base away; this is likely a read error. Without the conserved terminal phenylalanine or tryptophan, this CDR3 likely stems from a read error. The chain carries TRBV7-2 and TRBJ1-1; D is perhaps TRBD1 (5 bases). The CDR3 sequence is 15 residues long. The V end was cut by 0 bases, the J end by 7 bases, with 15 bases between. Germline CDR1 and CDR2: SGHTA and FQGNSA. The CDR3 sequence is CASSLAVGARFEAFL. In DNA, the CDR3 is TGTGCCAGCAGCTTAGCAGTAGGGGCTCGTTTTGAAGCTTTCCTT.

On this clone itself: A far larger clone differs by one base, so this is likely a read error. The chain uses TRBV10-3 and TRBJ2-6, with 11 bases that match TRBD2. The CDR3 has 20 amino acids. Germline V gene data show CDR1 as ENHRY and CDR2 as SYGVKD. Trimming cost V 4 bases and J 5 bases; bases outside gene matches: 16. The CDR3 bases are TGTGCCATCAGTGGCCCGACTAGCGGGATGTCCGAGGGGCGGGCCAACGTCCTGACTTTC. It codes for CAISGPTSGMSEGRANVLTF.

This clone has only one observation. The chain's CDR3 is CASTGQRGSGANVLTF. The CDR3 coding sequence is TGTGCCAGCACGGGGCAGAGGGGTTCTGGGGCCAACGTCCTGACTTTC. This chain uses TRBV28 with TRBJ2-6, with D perhaps given as TRBD1 or TRBD2 (5 bases each). The CDR3 loop spans 16 amino acids. The ends were cut back, 7 bases at V and 1 base at J, with 14 bases in the middle. CDR1 MDHEN and CDR2 SYDVKM come from the germline V gene.

Notes on this clone: A far larger clone is just one base off, so this is likely a read error. V usage is TRBV2 and J usage is TRBJ2-3; D gene unclear. V was pared by 1 base and J by 5 bases, with 7 bases between. This CDR3 is 13 amino acids long. Germline loops: CDR1 SNHLY, CDR2 FYNNEI. Written as DNA, the CDR3 is TGTGCCAGCAGTGAAGAGGTTAGAGATACGCAGTATTTT. Residues: CASSEEVRDTQYF.

This clone was observed a handful of times. The chain carries TRBV28 and TRBJ2-1; 9 nucleotides align to TRBD1. The J segment lost 5 bases and the V segment lost 6 bases, leaving 11 bases of the junction unmatched. CDR1 and CDR2 (germline): MDHEN, SYDVKM. This CDR3 has 16 residues. CDR3 DNA: TGTGCCAGCAGAAAGGCCGGGACAGGGAAAAACAATGAGCAGTTCTTC. This translates into CASRKAGTGKNNEQFF.

This clone is judged medium-sized. The identical CDR3 is also encoded by other nucleotide sequences in the sample. The CDR3 loop reads CASSVEGHTEAFF. The DNA for the CDR3 is TGTGCCAGCAGTGTTGAGGGACACACTGAAGCTTTCTTT. The chain carries TRBV6-1 and TRBJ1-1; maybe TRBD1 (5 bases). The CDR3 is 13 residues long. Germline V gene sequence: CDR1 MNHNS, CDR2 SASEGT. V was trimmed by 4 bases and J by 3 bases, leaving 9 bases between them.

V gene TRBV30 combines with J gene TRBJ2-7, with TRBD2 matching over 8 bases. The CDR3 has 16 amino acids. J gave up 0 bases and V 3 bases, and 10 bases lay outside the gene matches. Looked up from germline, CDR1 is GTSNPN and CDR2 is SVGIG (reference sequence). The CDR3 coding sequence is TGTGCCTGGAGACGAGCGGGAGCCTCGAGCTCCTACGAGCAGTACTTC. Encoded protein: CAWRRAGASSSYEQYF.

The chain is built from TRBV6-5 and TRBJ2-7; 9 bases line up with TRBD2. Looked up from germline, CDR1 is MNHEY and CDR2 is SVGAGI. V trimming: 7 bases; J trimming: 4 bases; junction bases outside the gene matches: 5. CDR3 length: 13 residues. The CDR3 loop is CASTGTSRYEQYF. CDR3 nucleotides: TGTGCCAGCACCGGGACTAGCCGGTACGAGCAGTACTTC.

A word on this clone: A junction boundary mismatches the germline segment, possibly from a read error. Other DNA sequences in the sample encode the same CDR3. V gene TRBV7-7 combines with J gene TRBJ2-3, with 11 bases fitting TRBD2. Germline V gene lookup returns CDR1 SSHAT and CDR2 FNYEAQ (reference sequence). The length of the CDR3 is 15 residues. This CDR3 is CASSLGLAGTDTQYF. CDR3 bases: TGTGCTAGCAGCTTGGGACTAGCGGGCACAGATACGCAGTATTTT.

This clone has more than one count but fewer than ten. This chain connects TRBV5-6 to TRBJ2-5; D is possibly TRBD2 (5 bases). The CDR3 sequence is 14 residues long. The germline V gene has CDR1 SGHDT and CDR2 YYEEEE. V dropped 0 bases and J dropped 4 bases, with 10 bases sitting between them. CDR3 bases: TGTGCCAGCAGCTTGGAAGTCGGGGTAGAGACCCAGTACTTC. This codes for CASSLEVGVETQYF.

The rearrangement joins TRBV27 to TRBJ2-3; D perhaps matches TRBD2 (6 bases). Trimming removed 7 bases from V and 8 bases from J, with 22 bases in between. Germline-derived CDR1 and CDR2 are MNHEY and SMNVEV (reference sequence). This CDR3 comprises 15 residues. CDR3 DNA: TGTGCCAGCACCTCCACTGGGGGGTATTTTGCTACGCAGTATTTT. This encodes CASTSTGGYFATQYF.